Sequencing of this TCR beta chain was carried out in a study of tumor T cells in aggressive B-cell lymphoma. Some clones are missing from TCRdb's copy, which holds only in-frame ones; the method was immunoSEQ multiplex PCR. The sample contains thousands of clones, roughly 77% of which appear only once. Trimming at V came to 3 bases and at J to 6 bases, leaving 7 bases not matched to a gene. Germline V CDR1 and CDR2: SGHTA, FQGNSA. This CDR3 region has 16 residues. The table lists this clone with a count of one. The genes are TRBV7-2 and TRBJ2-2; 10 bases align to TRBD2. Specimen: tumor tissue. The clonotype originates from an adult with diffuse large B cell lymphoma. CDR3 coding DNA: TGTGCCAGCAGCTTCCCGCTAGCGGGAGTATCCGGGGAGCTGTTTTTT. Amino acids: CASSFPLAGVSGELFF.